This T cell receptor (beta chain) was identified in a study of T cell repertoires in aging, cancer and after chemotherapy. Study-level findings and limits: These repertoire data do not allow conclusions about immunological memory after chemotherapy.

Multiplex touch-down PCR with TRB-A/B primers amplified rearranged V-D-J TRB sequences. MiXCR was run by TCRdb on the multiplex PCR reads, yielding one entry per CDR3 protein. The sample has approximately 10,000 distinct CDR3 sequences, just under 30% seen once; the top ten hold around 2%. This clonotype turned up a few times. The target antigen is unknown. Amplification of TCR beta used genomic DNA extracted from peripheral blood. The sample was blood. The sequence derives from a human donor in good health.

CDR3 sequence reads: CSAPGLAGVNTGELFF. CDR3 in DNA: TGCAGTGCCCCGGGACTAGCGGGAGTCAACACCGGGGAGCTGTTTTTT. The V gene is TRBV20-1, the J gene TRBJ2-2, with 14 bases aligning to TRBD2. Germline assignment: CDR1 DFQATT and CDR2 SNEGSKA (reference sequence). The CDR3 runs 16 residues. The J segment lost 2 bases and the V segment lost 6 bases, leaving 5 bases of the junction unmatched.